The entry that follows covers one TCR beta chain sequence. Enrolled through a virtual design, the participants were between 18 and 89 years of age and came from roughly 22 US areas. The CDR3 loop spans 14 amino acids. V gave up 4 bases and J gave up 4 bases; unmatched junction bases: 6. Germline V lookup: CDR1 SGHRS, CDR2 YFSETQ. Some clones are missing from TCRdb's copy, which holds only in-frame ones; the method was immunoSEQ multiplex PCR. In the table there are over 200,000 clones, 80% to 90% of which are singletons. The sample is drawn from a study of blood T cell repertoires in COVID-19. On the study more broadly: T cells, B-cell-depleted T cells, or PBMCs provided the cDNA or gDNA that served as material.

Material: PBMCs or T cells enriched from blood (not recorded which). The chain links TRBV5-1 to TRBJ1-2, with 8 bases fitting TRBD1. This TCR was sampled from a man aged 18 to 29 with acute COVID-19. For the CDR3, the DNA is TGCGCCAGCAGCCTCGGACAGGGCGTCTATGGCTACACCTTC. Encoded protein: CASSLGQGVYGYTF.